This TCR beta chain was obtained from a study of blood T cell repertoires in COVID-19. Study summary: PBMCs, B-cell-depleted T cells, or T cells provided the cDNA or gDNA that made up the material.

Only a few counts were recorded for this clone. Followed longitudinally, the Seattle patients had been enrolled during active infection. Only in-frame clones appear in the TCRdb table, and some are missing; sequencing was by immunoSEQ multiplex PCR. In the table there are 70,000 or so clones, approximately 86% of which are singletons. The CDR3 has 18 amino acids. Germline CDR1 SNHLY, CDR2 FYNNEI. J lost 6 bases, V lost 2 bases, and 10 bases had no gene match. Sequenced material: peripheral blood. The TCR was taken from a man aged 35 to 55 with COVID-19, enrolled during active disease. The chain carries TRBV2 and TRBJ1-6, with TRBD1 matching over 10 bases. The CDR3 sequence is CASSERGTGVGFNSPLHF. CDR3 nucleotides: TGTGCCAGCAGTGAAAGGGGGACAGGGGTTGGTTTTAATTCACCCCTCCACTTT.